This TCR beta chain stems from a study of immune cell composition in non-small cell lung cancer (dated by TCRdb to 2016 to 2017). Study-wide context: To assign histologic subtype, which was mostly lung adenocarcinoma or squamous cell carcinoma, H&E was combined with p63, CK5, Napsin A and TTF-1 immunohistochemistry. Supplementary cohort #1, 9 to 10 lung adenocarcinoma cases, had paired tumour/lung TCR-beta sequencing and TIL populations generated to assess tumour reactivity. TCR-beta sequencing (Adaptive Biotechnologies) was performed on a few dozen paired NSCLC tumour and non-adjacent lung specimens plus 26 tumour-only specimens. The subtype comparisons left out several tumour specimens with TCR-beta data because those specimens were rare histological subtypes.

From frozen aliquots of unsorted single-cell suspensions, genomic DNA was isolated using the QIAamp DNA kit. Tumour samples were surgically resected non-small cell lung cancer tissue. Tissues arrived within 2 hours after resection and were immediately processed into single-cell suspensions. Tissue was broken up mechanically, digested enzymatically with DNase I, collagenase I and hyaluronidase for roughly 28 minutes at 37 degrees C, and then filtered and RBC-lysed. In the case of this clone: Its antigen is currently not known. One base away there is no much larger clone; base qualities are not given.

Study-level results and caveats: The reactivity cohort included only 10 or so cases, and whether tumour-reactive clones share sequences with the dominant in vivo tumour-associated clones was not shown. Across fewer than 13 adenocarcinoma cases, the maximal tumour-associated clone frequency showed a strong correlation with TIL tumour reactivity, but overall clonality showed no such correlation. Lung squamous cell carcinoma tumours had significantly higher Top 10 clone scores and productive clonality than lung adenocarcinoma tumours. Smoking pack-years did not significantly correlate with tumour TCR-beta clonality. Nearly half of NSCLC cases had tumour-associated clones >0.5%, found in 33% of adenocarcinomas compared with around 75% of squamous carcinomas.

A two-step multiplex PCR was used to amplify TCR-beta CDR3 regions from genomic DNA, and Illumina-compatible adaptors were added in the second step. TCR-beta immunosequencing was performed on an Illumina platform as a commercial immunoSEQ service. Per the authors' processing: Two measures summarised the repertoires: productive clonality, and Top 10 Clones, meaning the percentage of T-cell templates coming from the ten most frequent sequences. Productive clonality ranged from 0 to 1, with 1 indicating a monoclonal population. Tumour-associated clones were defined as sequences comprising at least 0.1% of tumour T-cell templates but absent from matched non-adjacent lung, identified via log10 scatter plots. Two-group comparisons used Student's t-tests, stages used ANOVA, and relationships used linear regression, analysed in GraphPad Prism7 and R. TCRdb stores this immuneACCESS table with in-frame sequences only. Part of the clones is absent; in the studies checked, under half of the shortfall reflects unresolved V genes, and no reason is known for the rest. V and J calls and clone size are copied from that table; D and trimming were computed from the DNA. The sample data list 3,000 to 3,500 clones, and 70% to 80% of these were observed just once. The top ten clones comprise roughly 4% of the sample.

The germline V gene sets CDR1 to ENHRY and CDR2 to SYGVKD. Its CDR3 holds 16 amino acids, cysteine through phenylalanine. Only the CDR3 part of the read is kept: 48 bases, read in frame from the first base. Trimming removed 2 bases from V and 1 base from J; the gene matches leave 3 bases unexplained. The rearranged chain carries TRBV10-3 and TRBJ1-3, and TRBD1 aligns with 9 junction nucleotides. This receptor was obtained from a human donor with non-small cell lung cancer. The sample comprised lung tumor tissue. The nucleotide sequence is given as TGTGCCATCAGTGAGGGACAGGGGTGGTCTGGAAACACCATATATTTT. It specifies CAISEGQGWSGNTIYF.